This is a list of T cell receptor beta chains from one sample in a study of T cell repertoires in cytomegalovirus infection. Antigen specificity for these receptors is unknown. TCRdb recomputed calls from the reads with MiXCR, one row per CDR3 protein. The profile shows under 450,000 distinct CDR3 sequences, just under 35% of them singletons. Sequencing used cultured PBMCs, obtained from culture after CMV antigen stimulation. Receptors originate from a human donor in good health (CMV status not recorded). Some clones in this sample may be carry-over from other donors' samples. The CDR3 runs from the conserved cysteine through the conserved F or W. The D gene is left open where the match is weak. Size values are once, few and many counts, or a class for expanded clones, and some rows have none.

.,TRBV19,TRBJ1-1,few,CASSIDEDTEAFF,TGTGCCAGTAGTATAGACGAAGACACTGAAGCTTTCTTT
TRBD1,TRBV7-3,TRBJ2-5,few,CASSQGTVQETQYF,TGTGCCAGCAGCCAAGGGACAGTCCAAGAGACCCAGTACTTC
TRBD1,TRBV4-1,TRBJ2-7,.,CASSLRTGRHEQYF,TGCGCCAGCAGCCTAAGGACAGGGAGGCACGAGCAGTACTTC
TRBD2,TRBV10-3,TRBJ2-5,.,CAISDPSGSGGVETQYF,TGTGCCATCAGTGATCCTAGCGGGAGTGGGGGTGTAGAGACCCAGTACTTC
.,TRBV7-2,TRBJ1-2,.,CASSPSSPNRSGYTF,TGTGCCAGCAGCCCGTCCTCCCCTAACCGTAGTGGCTACACCTTC
.,TRBV4-1,TRBJ2-5,.,CASSLLLMEETQYF,TGCGCCAGCAGCCTCCTCCTCATGGAAGAGACCCAGTACTTC
TRBD1,TRBV4-1,TRBJ2-2,.,CASSQYRGRFTGELFF,TGCGCCAGCAGCCAGTACAGGGGGCGCTTCACCGGGGAGCTGTTTTTT
.,TRBV10-3,TRBJ2-5,.,CAISDRGGEQETQYF,TGTGCCATCAGTGATAGAGGCGGAGAACAAGAGACCCAGTACTTC
.,TRBV19,TRBJ1-2,few,CASSMGFNYGYTF,TGTGCCAGTAGTATGGGCTTTAACTATGGCTACACCTTC
TRBD1,TRBV7-2,TRBJ2-1,few,CASSQRQGAGEQFF,TGTGCCAGCAGCCAAAGACAGGGGGCTGGTGAGCAGTTCTTC
TRBD2,TRBV6-8,TRBJ2-1,.,CASSKLAGGFNEQFF,TGTGCCAGCAGCAAACTAGCGGGAGGATTCAATGAGCAGTTCTTC
TRBD2,TRBV5-4,TRBJ2-7,.,CASSFLGVGSGSYEQYF,TGTGCCAGCAGCTTTTTGGGGGTGGGGAGCGGGAGTTACGAGCAGTACTTC
.,TRBV7-2,TRBJ2-5,few,CASSRNTGQETQYF,TGTGCCAGCAGCCGGAATACAGGGCAAGAGACCCAGTACTTC
TRBD2,TRBV27,TRBJ2-2,.,CASSLGLATGELFF,TGTGCCAGCAGTTTAGGACTAGCCACCGGGGAGCTGTTTTTT
TRBD1,TRBV6-6,TRBJ2-5,.,CASSEGTVETQYF,TGTGCCAGCAGTGAGGGGACAGTAGAGACCCAGTACTTC
.,TRBV28,TRBJ1-1,few,CASSLYKNTEAFF,TGTGCCAGCAGTTTGTACAAGAACACTGAAGCTTTCTTT
TRBD2,TRBV6-2/TRBV6-3,TRBJ2-3,.,CASSYSMTTSGRTDTQYF,TGTGCCAGCAGTTACTCAATGACTACGAGCGGGAGAACAGATACGCAGTATTTT
TRBD2,TRBV4-2,TRBJ2-1,.,CASSQTSVTSYNEQFF,TGTGCCAGCAGCCAAACTAGCGTAACATCCTACAATGAGCAGTTCTTC
TRBD1,TRBV7-2,TRBJ1-1,few,CASSRRQGTEAFF,TGTGCCAGCAGCCGCCGACAGGGAACTGAAGCTTTCTTT
.,TRBV2,TRBJ1-3,few,CASSYQRSGNTIYF,TGTGCCAGCAGTTATCAGCGGTCTGGAAACACCATATATTTT
.,TRBV7-2,TRBJ2-1,.,CASSKLDPNNEQFF,TGTGCCAGCAGTAAACTAGACCCAAACAATGAGCAGTTCTTC
.,TRBV20-1,TRBJ1-2,many,CSASRQPYYGYTF,TGCAGTGCTAGCCGGCAGCCATACTATGGCTACACCTTC
TRBD2,TRBV28,TRBJ2-3,.,CASSLGGTSGYSTDTQYF,TGTGCCAGCAGTTTAGGTGGGACTAGCGGTTATAGCACAGATACGCAGTATTTT
TRBD1,TRBV19,TRBJ1-2,.,CASSISQGAPNYGYTF,TGTGCCAGTAGTATATCCCAGGGGGCGCCGAATTATGGCTACACCTTC
TRBD2,TRBV6-6,TRBJ2-7,few,CASSPNSGMGSGEQYF,TGTGCCAGCAGTCCAAATAGCGGGATGGGTTCGGGGGAGCAGTACTTC
TRBD1,TRBV24-1,TRBJ1-1,.,CATSDGTGMNTEAFF,TGTGCCACCAGTGACGGGACAGGGATGAACACTGAAGCTTTCTTT
.,TRBV6-8,TRBJ2-3,.,CASSVLEADTQYF,TGTGCCAGCAGCGTACTAGAGGCAGATACGCAGTATTTT
.,TRBV5-5,TRBJ2-1,.,CASSWASGEQFF,TGTGCCAGCAGCTGGGCGTCCGGTGAGCAGTTCTTC